This T cell receptor beta chain was identified during a study of beta chain features in type 1 diabetes. Study-wide context: Cell yields, age and gender were similar between patients and healthy donors.

About this clone: Its antigen is still unknown.

Stem cell-like memory, regulatory, central memory and naive CD4+ cells were sorted via CD45RO/CCR7/CD25/CD127/CD95/CD27. The study reverse transcribed the entire isolated RNA, so it sequenced expressed TCRB transcripts. The repertoire was sequenced with immunoSEQ multiplex PCR; TCRdb's copy has only in-frame clones and lacks some. The repertoire consists of 400,000 to 600,000 clones, with 30% occurring once and the leading ten covering 0.05% to 0.07%. Germline V gene lookup returns CDR1 KGHSH and CDR2 LQKENI. The V and J ends lost 10 bases and 4 bases, in that order; junction bases with no gene match: 6. This CDR3 region has 12 residues. Study outcomes and limitations: Comparison showed that naive, central memory and Treg TCRB repertoires appeared more similar among patients than among healthy donors.

The specimen was naive CD4+ T cells from blood. This clonotype was obtained from a man younger than 35 in good health. This rearrangement joins TRBV18 to TRBJ2-5; 7 bases are a match to TRBD2. In nucleotides, the CDR3 is TGTGCCACCCTGCCGGGGGGAGAGACCCAGTACTTC. Its translation is CATLPGGETQYF.